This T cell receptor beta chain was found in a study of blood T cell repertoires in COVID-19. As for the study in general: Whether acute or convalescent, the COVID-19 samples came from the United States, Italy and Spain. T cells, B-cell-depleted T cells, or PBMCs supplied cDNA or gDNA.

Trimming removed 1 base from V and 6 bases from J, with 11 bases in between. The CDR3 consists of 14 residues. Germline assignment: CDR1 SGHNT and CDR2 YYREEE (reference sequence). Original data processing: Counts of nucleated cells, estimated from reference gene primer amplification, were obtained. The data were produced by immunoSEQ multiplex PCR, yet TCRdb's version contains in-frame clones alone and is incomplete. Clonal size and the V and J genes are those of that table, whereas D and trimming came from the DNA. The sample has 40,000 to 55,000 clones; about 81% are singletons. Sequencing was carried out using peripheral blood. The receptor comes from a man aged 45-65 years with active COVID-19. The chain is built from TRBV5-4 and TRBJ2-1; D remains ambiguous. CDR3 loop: CASSLMQRGNEQFF. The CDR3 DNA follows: TGTGCCAGCAGCTTGATGCAGCGCGGCAATGAGCAGTTCTTC.